This T cell receptor (beta chain) was sequenced during a study of T cells in Graves' hyperthyroidism and ophthalmopathy. Regarding the study as a whole: Expanded thyroid clonotypes (above 0.001) were mostly also found in blood. From stable hyperthyroidism, ophthalmopathy was set apart by a 13 V-J model.

The table lists this clonotype with many counts. Its antigen is not known. The investigators amplified TCR beta CDR3 regions from RNA transcripts. Researchers ran a first-round RT-PCR on the TCR CDR3 using the HTBI primer set. TCRdb reprocessed the multiplex PCR reads with MiXCR, giving one entry per CDR3 protein. In the table there are 300,000 to 450,000 distinct CDR3 sequences, approximately 15% of which are singletons. The clonotype comes from a woman aged 55 to 70 with Graves' hyperthyroidism. Input material: blood.

As DNA, the CDR3 is TGTGCCCGACGCCCGGGACATCCGAGTGAAGCTTTCTTT. Protein sequence: CARRPGHPSEAFF. The gene calls are TRBV2 and TRBJ1-1; TRBD1 is a possible D gene (6 bases). There are 13 residues in the CDR3. From germline, CDR1 is SNHLY and CDR2 FYNNEI. V was trimmed by 11 bases and J by 7 bases, leaving 20 bases between them.